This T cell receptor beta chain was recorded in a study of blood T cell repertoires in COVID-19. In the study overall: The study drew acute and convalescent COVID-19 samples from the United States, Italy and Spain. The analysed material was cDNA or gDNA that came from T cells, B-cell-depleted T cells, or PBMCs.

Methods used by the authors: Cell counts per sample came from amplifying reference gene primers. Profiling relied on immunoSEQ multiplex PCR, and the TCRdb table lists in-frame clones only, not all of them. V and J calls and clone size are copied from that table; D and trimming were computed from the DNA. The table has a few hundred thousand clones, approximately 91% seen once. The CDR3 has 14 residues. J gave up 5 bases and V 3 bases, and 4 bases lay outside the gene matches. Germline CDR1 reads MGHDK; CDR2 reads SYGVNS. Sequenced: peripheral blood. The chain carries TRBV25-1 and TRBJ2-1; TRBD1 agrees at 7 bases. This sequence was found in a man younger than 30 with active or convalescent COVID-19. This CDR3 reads CASSEQGEHNEQFF. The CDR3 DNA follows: TGTGCCAGCAGTGAGCAGGGGGAACACAATGAGCAGTTCTTC.